This entry lists 27 T cell receptor beta chains sequenced from one sample in a study of cytotoxic CD8 clonotypes in ibrutinib-treated CLL. Measured with immunoSEQ multiplex PCR; TCRdb has only the in-frame clones, and not every one. The sample records roughly 250,000 clones, 70% being singletons. The specimen comprised PBMCs, sampled after 24 months of ibrutinib treatment. Every receptor here comes from a human donor with chronic lymphocytic leukemia.

This rearrangement joins TRBV5-1 to TRBJ1-2; no definite D call. V shed 0 bases and J shed 2 bases, with 17 bases lying between them. The length of the CDR3 is 17 residues. Germline CDR1 SGHRS, CDR2 YFSETQ. DNA of the CDR3: TGCGCCAGCAGCTTGGACCCCCGGAGGTTAGGGAACTATGGCTACACCTTC. Amino acid sequence: CASSLDPRRLGNYGYTF.

The chain recombines TRBV29-1 with TRBJ2-5; 11 bases match TRBD1. J lost 2 bases, V lost 5 bases, and 4 bases had no gene match. The germline V gene has CDR1 SQVTM and CDR2 ANQGSEA. The CDR3 is 14 residues long. CDR3: CSVQDRGRQETQYF. The CDR3 nucleotides read TGCAGCGTTCAGGACAGGGGGCGGCAAGAGACCCAGTACTTC.

The rearrangement links TRBV9 to TRBJ2-1; TRBD2 matches 11 bases. The CDR3 runs 14 residues. V shed 3 bases and J 7 bases; nucleotides not matched to a gene: 3. Germline V gene sequence: CDR1 SGDLS, CDR2 YYNGEE. The CDR3 loop reads CASSGLAGGNEQFF. The CDR3 coding sequence is TGTGCCAGCAGCGGCCTAGCGGGAGGAAATGAGCAGTTCTTC.

This clone was picked up one time. The rearrangement uses TRBV6-5 and TRBJ2-7; D is unclear. This CDR3 comprises 8 residues. Germline assignment: CDR1 MNHEY and CDR2 SVGAGI. The V and J ends lost 6 bases and 6 bases respectively, with 0 bases between them. CDR3 sequence: CASSEQYF. DNA for the CDR3: TGTGCCAGCAGCGAGCAGTACTTC.

V is TRBV7-6 and J is TRBJ1-5, with D hard to call. Germline V lookup: CDR1 SGHVS, CDR2 FNYEAQ. This CDR3 comprises 15 residues. Trimming removed 2 bases at V and 0 bases at J, with 8 bases between. The CDR3 protein is CASSLNGNSNQPQHF. CDR3 coding DNA: TGTGCCAGCAGCTTAAACGGTAATAGCAATCAGCCCCAGCATTTT. Combining the CDR3 with reference TRBV7-6 and TRBJ1-5 gives the whole variable domain GAGVSQSPRYKVTKRGQDVALRCDPISGHVSLYWYRQALGQGPEFLTYFNYEAQQDKSGLPNDRFSAERPEGSISTLTIQRTEQRDSAMYRCASSLNGNSNQPQHFGDGTRLSIL.

This chain links TRBV29-1 with TRBJ2-7; D may be TRBD1 (6 bases). Between the trimmed V and J ends, which lost 3 bases and 1 base, there was a span of 28 bases. The germline CDR1 and CDR2 sequences are SQVTM and ANQGSEA. The CDR3 has 19 residues. This CDR3 is CSVDKWAGPSGVKSYEQYF. For the CDR3, the DNA is TGCAGCGTTGATAAATGGGCTGGGCCTTCAGGGGTAAAATCCTACGAGCAGTACTTC.

This clone appeared once. The chain employs TRBV10-1 and TRBJ2-1; the match to TRBD2 covers 7 bases. The germline V gene encodes CDR1 WNHNN and CDR2 SYGVQD (reference sequence). The junction had 4 bases not matched to a gene; V was cut back by 2 bases and J by 3 bases. CDR3 length: 15 amino acids. This chain's CDR3 is CASSEGLADYNEQFF. The CDR3 DNA reads as TGCGCCAGCAGTGAGGGCCTAGCGGACTACAATGAGCAGTTCTTC.

The gene calls are TRBV11-2 and TRBJ2-1, with 7 bases that match TRBD1. This CDR3 region has 11 residues. Trimming at V came to 4 bases and at J to 12 bases, leaving 3 bases not matched to a gene. Germline assignment: CDR1 SGHAT and CDR2 FQNNGV. The CDR3 loop is CASSSRQGQFF. CDR3 DNA sequence: TGTGCCAGCAGCTCAAGACAGGGGCAGTTCTTC.

The chain links TRBV28 to TRBJ2-7, with 12 bases fitting TRBD2. Germline-derived CDR1 and CDR2 are MDHEN and SYDVKM. Germline trimming cut 5 bases from V and 3 bases from J; bases unmatched to any gene: 11. The length of the CDR3 is 17 residues. In DNA, the CDR3 is TGTGCCAGCAGTCCCGGGACTAGCGGGCTTAAACTCTACGAGCAGTACTTC. It translates to CASSPGTSGLKLYEQYF.

The gene calls are TRBV9 and TRBJ1-5; D ambiguous. The CDR3 extends over 15 amino acids. CDR1 and CDR2 (germline): SGDLS, YYNGEE. Trimming stripped 0 bases from V and 6 bases from J, with 13 bases between. The CDR3 spells CASSVGSAGSQPQHF. The CDR3 DNA follows: TGTGCCAGCAGCGTAGGATCGGCGGGGAGTCAGCCCCAGCATTTT.

The chain has TRBV15 and TRBJ1-1; D gene unclear. Trimming took 0 bases from V and 2 from J, leaving 16 bases between them. The CDR3 is made up of 17 amino acids. Germline-derived CDR1 and CDR2 are LNHNV and YYDKDF (reference sequence). This CDR3 reads CATSRDRFGSENTEAFF. The CDR3 DNA reads TGTGCCACCAGCAGAGATCGATTTGGGTCAGAAAACACTGAAGCTTTCTTT.

The rearrangement joins TRBV6-5 to TRBJ1-1, with D hard to call. Germline values: CDR1 MNHEY, CDR2 SVGAGI. This CDR3 is 15 amino acids long. V was clipped by 4 bases and J by 1 base, with 13 bases between them. The CDR3 is CASSSPWGQNTEAFF. CDR3 in DNA: TGTGCCAGCAGTTCCCCTTGGGGTCAGAACACTGAAGCTTTCTTT.

This clone came up a few times. In the same sample, other DNA sequences code for this CDR3. V gene TRBV4-2 combines with J gene TRBJ2-2; 8 nucleotides match TRBD2. Losses at the gene ends were 1 base for V and 7 bases for J; bases not matched to a gene: 5. The germline gives CDR1 LGHNA, CDR2 YNFKEQ. The CDR3 contains 15 residues. This CDR3 reads CASSQGLAGGGELFF. The CDR3 region has the DNA TGTGCCAGCAGCCAAGGGCTAGCGGGCGGCGGGGAGCTGTTTTTT.

This chain joins TRBV19 and TRBJ2-2; D is uncertain. Trimming removed 4 bases from V and 1 base from J, with 4 bases in between. This CDR3 comprises 13 residues. In germline, CDR1 is LNHDA, CDR2 SQIVND (reference sequence). The CDR3 nucleotides are TGTGCCAGTAGTACCGAGAACACCGGGGAGCTGTTTTTT. Protein: CASSTENTGELFF.

The rearrangement uses TRBV7-9 and TRBJ1-2, with a weak D call TRBD1 (6 bases). Germline V CDR1 and CDR2: SEHNR, FQNEAQ (reference sequence). CDR3 length equals 18 residues. Deletions cut 0 bases from V and 0 bases from J, with 17 bases between. The CDR3: CASSLAKGGIFANYGYTF. The DNA for the CDR3 is TGTGCCAGCAGCTTAGCGAAGGGGGGAATCTTCGCTAACTATGGCTACACCTTC. The full variable domain, its missing parts supplied by reference TRBV7-9 and TRBJ1-2, is DTGVSQNPRHKITKRGQNVTFRCDPISEHNRLYWYRQTLGQGPEFLTYFQNEAQLEKSRLLSDRFSAERPKGSFSTLEIQRTEQGDSAMYLCASSLAKGGIFANYGYTFGSGTRLTVV.

V gene TRBV7-3 combines with J gene TRBJ2-3; D is unresolved. The ends were cut back, 1 base at V and 6 bases at J, with 14 bases in the middle. CDR1 is SGHTA, CDR2 FQGTGA, per germline. The CDR3 totals 15 residues. CDR3 protein: CASSLNPRPGDTQYF. In DNA form, the CDR3 reads TGTGCCAGCAGCTTAAACCCGCGGCCTGGGGATACGCAGTATTTT. Looking up the rest from reference TRBV7-3 and TRBJ2-3 gives the full variable domain: GAGVSQTPSNKVTEKGKYVELRCDPISGHTALYWYRQSLGQGPEFLIYFQGTGAADDSGLPNDRFFAVRPEGSVSTLKIQRTERGDSAVYLCASSLNPRPGDTQYFGPGTRLTVL.

The chain combines TRBV2 with TRBJ1-5; D gene uncertain. The CDR3 is made up of 15 amino acids. Per the germline V gene, CDR1 is SNHLY and CDR2 is FYNNEI. Trimming took 3 bases from V and 3 from J, leaving 12 bases between them. The CDR3 is CASSDPWGTNQPQHF. CDR3 nucleotides: TGTGCCAGCAGTGATCCTTGGGGAACCAATCAGCCCCAGCATTTT.

The V gene is TRBV27, the J gene TRBJ2-3; D is undetermined. The CDR3 runs to 15 residues. The V end was cut by 5 bases, the J end by 0 bases, with 12 bases between. Germline CDR1 is MNHEY and CDR2 is SMNVEV (reference sequence). The CDR3 spells CASSPLGASTDTQYF. CDR3 in DNA: TGTGCCAGCAGTCCCCTCGGTGCTAGCACAGATACGCAGTATTTT.

This chain connects TRBV6-5 to TRBJ2-5; 7 nucleotides align to TRBD1. V gave up 2 bases and J gave up 5 bases; unmatched junction bases: 2. CDR1 and CDR2 from the germline V gene are MNHEY and SVGAGI. This CDR3 contains 13 residues. The CDR3 nucleotides are TGTGCCAGCAGTTACCAGGACAGGGAGACCCAGTACTTC. It specifies CASSYQDRETQYF.

The V call is TRBV19, the J call TRBJ1-5; no clear D gene. V was trimmed by 5 bases and J by 5 bases, leaving 10 bases between them. The CDR3 totals 13 residues. Germline-derived CDR1 and CDR2 are LNHDA and SQIVND (reference sequence). In DNA form, the CDR3 reads TGTGCCAGTAGTCACGGTGGGCATCAGCCCCAGCATTTT. Amino acid sequence: CASSHGGHQPQHF.

The chain joins TRBV29-1 to TRBJ1-5; D perhaps matches TRBD1 (5 bases). Germline values: CDR1 SQVTM, CDR2 ANQGSEA. CDR3 length: 13 residues. V gave up 1 base and J gave up 7 bases, with 11 bases separating them. CDR3 sequence (DNA): TGCAGCGTTGAAGGATCGGGGGACCAGCCCCAGCATTTT. Its translation is CSVEGSGDQPQHF.

This clone was found many times. The chain recombines TRBV19 with TRBJ2-7; D remains unclear. Germline V gene data show CDR1 as LNHDA and CDR2 as SQIVND (reference sequence). This CDR3 spans 14 amino acids. The ends were cut back, 3 bases at V and 3 bases at J, with 12 bases in the middle. In DNA, the CDR3 is TGTGCCAGTAGTATTTCGTCTGGGGACTACGAGCAGTACTTC. The encoded protein is CASSISSGDYEQYF. Together with reference TRBV19 and TRBJ2-7, the CDR3 gives the full variable domain: DGGITQSPKYLFRKEGQNVTLSCEQNLNHDAMYWYRQDPGQGLRLIYYSQIVNDFQKGDIAEGYSVSREKKESFPLTVTSAQKNPTAFYLCASSISSGDYEQYFGPGTRLTVT.

This chain uses TRBV23-1 with TRBJ2-7, with 10 bases lining up with TRBD1. TRBV23-1 is labeled an ORF, and its function is uncertain. This CDR3 spans 18 amino acids. V lost 6 bases and J lost 2; bases outside the gene matches: 16. The CDR3 region has the DNA TGCGCCAGCAGCCAGGGACAGGGGAGACGGTCTGACCCCTACGAGCAGTACTTC. It encodes CASSQGQGRRSDPYEQYF.

This clone occurred a few times. V gene TRBV10-3 combines with J gene TRBJ2-7, with 14 bases fitting TRBD2. Trimming cost V 6 bases and J 5 bases; bases outside gene matches: 3. The CDR3 has 14 residues. Germline V CDR1 and CDR2: ENHRY, SYGVKD. CDR3 in DNA: TGTGCCATCAGGCCGGGACTAGCGGGAGACGAGCAGTACTTC. Its protein is CAIRPGLAGDEQYF.

The V call is TRBV19, the J call TRBJ2-4; D tentatively reads TRBD1 or TRBD2 (7 bases each). The CDR3 contains 17 residues. Germline CDR1 reads LNHDA; CDR2 reads SQIVND (reference sequence). With 4 bases removed from V and 0 bases from J, the gap between germline ends came to 16 bases. CDR3 protein: CASSTEAGQLAKNIQYF. The CDR3 bases are TGTGCCAGTAGTACCGAAGCGGGACAGCTAGCCAAAAACATTCAGTACTTC.

This clone was found a few times. V and J are TRBV2 and TRBJ1-1; TRBD1 might be the D (5 bases). Germline CDR1 SNHLY, CDR2 FYNNEI. V dropped 6 bases and J dropped 8 bases, with 16 bases sitting between them. This CDR3 spans 13 amino acids. In DNA form, the CDR3 reads TGTGCCAGCAGCGTTCTTCCGGGGCCCGAAGCTTTCTTT. This codes for CASSVLPGPEAFF.

V is TRBV4-1 and J is TRBJ2-6; D possibly matches TRBD1 or TRBD2 (5 bases each). V was trimmed by 3 bases and J by 0 bases, leaving 9 bases between them. The germline gives CDR1 MGHRA, CDR2 YSYEKL. CDR3 length: 16 amino acids. DNA for the CDR3: TGCGCCAGCAGCCAGGGACGGAACTCTGGGGCCAACGTCCTGACTTTC. Residues: CASSQGRNSGANVLTF.